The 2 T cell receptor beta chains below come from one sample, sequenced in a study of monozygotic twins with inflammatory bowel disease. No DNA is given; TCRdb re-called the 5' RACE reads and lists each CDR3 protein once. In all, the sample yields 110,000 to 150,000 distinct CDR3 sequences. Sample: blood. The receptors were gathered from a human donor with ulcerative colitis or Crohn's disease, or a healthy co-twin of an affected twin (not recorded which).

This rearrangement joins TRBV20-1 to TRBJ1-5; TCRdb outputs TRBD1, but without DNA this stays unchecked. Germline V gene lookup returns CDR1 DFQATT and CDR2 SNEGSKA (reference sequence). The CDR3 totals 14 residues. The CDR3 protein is CSAAPIYSNQPQHF.

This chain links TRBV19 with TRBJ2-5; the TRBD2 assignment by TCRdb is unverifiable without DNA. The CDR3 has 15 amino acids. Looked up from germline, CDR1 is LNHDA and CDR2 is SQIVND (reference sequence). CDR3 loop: CASSSGLAGQETQYF.